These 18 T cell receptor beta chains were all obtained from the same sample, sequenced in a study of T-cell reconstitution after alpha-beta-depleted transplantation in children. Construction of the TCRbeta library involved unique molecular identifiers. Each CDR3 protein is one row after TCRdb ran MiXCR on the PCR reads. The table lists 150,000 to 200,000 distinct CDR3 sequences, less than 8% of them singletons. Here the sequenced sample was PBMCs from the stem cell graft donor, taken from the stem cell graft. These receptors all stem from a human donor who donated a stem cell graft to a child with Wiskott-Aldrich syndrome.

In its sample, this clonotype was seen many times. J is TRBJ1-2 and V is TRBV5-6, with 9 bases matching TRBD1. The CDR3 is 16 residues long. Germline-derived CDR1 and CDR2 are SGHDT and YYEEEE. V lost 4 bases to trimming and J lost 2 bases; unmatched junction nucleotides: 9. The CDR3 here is CASSPPRDRENYGYTF. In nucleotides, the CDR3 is TGTGCCAGCAGCCCTCCTCGGGACAGGGAAAACTATGGCTACACCTTC. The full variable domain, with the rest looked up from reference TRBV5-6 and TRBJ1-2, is DAGVTQSPTHLIKTRGQQVTLRCSPKSGHDTVSWYQQALGQGPQFIFQYYEEEERQRGNFPDRFSGHQFPNYSSELNVNALLLGDSALYLCASSPPRDRENYGYTFGSGTRLTVV.

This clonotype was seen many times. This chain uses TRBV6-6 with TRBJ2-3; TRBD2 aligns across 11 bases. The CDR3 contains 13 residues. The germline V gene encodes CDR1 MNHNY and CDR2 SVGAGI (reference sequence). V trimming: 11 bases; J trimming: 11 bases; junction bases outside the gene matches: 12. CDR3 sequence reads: CASHGTSGGLQYF. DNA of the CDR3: TGTGCCTCCCACGGGACTAGCGGCGGTTTGCAGTATTTT.

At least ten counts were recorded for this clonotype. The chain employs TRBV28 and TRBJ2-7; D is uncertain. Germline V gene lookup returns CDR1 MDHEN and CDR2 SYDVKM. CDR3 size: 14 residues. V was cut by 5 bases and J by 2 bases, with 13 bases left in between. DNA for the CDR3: TGTGCCAGCAGTCAACCCGGCGTACCCTACGAGCAGTACTTC. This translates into CASSQPGVPYEQYF.

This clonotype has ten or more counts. CDR3 residues: CASSLAASGGYEQYF. In DNA, the CDR3 is TGCGCCAGCAGCTTGGCGGCTAGCGGGGGATACGAGCAGTACTTC. The chain couples TRBV5-1 to TRBJ2-7; 10 bases are a match to TRBD2. Germline trimming cut 0 bases from V and 4 bases from J; bases unmatched to any gene: 4. The CDR3 sequence is 15 residues long. Germline V CDR1 and CDR2: SGHRS, YFSETQ.

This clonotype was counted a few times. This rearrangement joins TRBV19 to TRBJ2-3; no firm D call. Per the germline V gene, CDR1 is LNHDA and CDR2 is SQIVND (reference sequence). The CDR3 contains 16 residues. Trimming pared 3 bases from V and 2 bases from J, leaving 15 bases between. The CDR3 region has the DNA TGTGCCAGTAGTATCCCCCCGACTTACTTCACAGATACGCAGTATTTT. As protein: CASSIPPTYFTDTQYF.

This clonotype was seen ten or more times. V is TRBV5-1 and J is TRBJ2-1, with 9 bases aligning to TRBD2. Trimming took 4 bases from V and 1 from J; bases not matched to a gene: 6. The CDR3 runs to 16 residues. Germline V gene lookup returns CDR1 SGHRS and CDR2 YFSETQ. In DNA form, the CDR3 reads TGCGCCAGCAGCAGGGCGGGGGGGATGTCCTACAATGAGCAGTTCTTC. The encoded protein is CASSRAGGMSYNEQFF.

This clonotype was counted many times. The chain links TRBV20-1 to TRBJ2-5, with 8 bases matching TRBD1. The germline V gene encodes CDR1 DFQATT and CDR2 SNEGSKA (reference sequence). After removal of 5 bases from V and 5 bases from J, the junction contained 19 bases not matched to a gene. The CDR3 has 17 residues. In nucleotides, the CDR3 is TGCAGTGCTCCTCTCGGGACAGGCCCCGATCGGTGGGAGACCCAGTACTTC. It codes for CSAPLGTGPDRWETQYF.

CDR3 sequence: CASSQGPRVPYEQYF. The CDR3 DNA sequence: TGTGCCAGCAGCCAAGGCCCACGCGTTCCCTACGAGCAGTACTTC. The chain joins TRBV3-1 to TRBJ2-7; no clear D gene. The CDR3 extends over 15 amino acids. The V end was cut by 1 base, the J end by 2 bases, with 12 bases between. Germline V gene lookup returns CDR1 LGHDT and CDR2 YNNKEL (reference sequence).

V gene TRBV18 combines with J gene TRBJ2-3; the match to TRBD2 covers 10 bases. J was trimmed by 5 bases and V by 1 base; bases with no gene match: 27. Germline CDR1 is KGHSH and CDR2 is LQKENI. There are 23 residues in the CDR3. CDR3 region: CASSPLPQGLRTSGKTLGDTQYF. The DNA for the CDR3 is TGTGCCAGCTCACCACTTCCACAGGGACTAAGAACTAGCGGGAAGACCCTAGGAGATACGCAGTATTTT.

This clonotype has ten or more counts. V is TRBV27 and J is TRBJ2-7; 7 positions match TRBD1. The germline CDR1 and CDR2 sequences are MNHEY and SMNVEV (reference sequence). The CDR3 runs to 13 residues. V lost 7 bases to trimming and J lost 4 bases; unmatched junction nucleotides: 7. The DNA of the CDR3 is TGTGCCAGCAAAGGCAGGGGGAGTTACGAGCAGTACTTC. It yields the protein CASKGRGSYEQYF.

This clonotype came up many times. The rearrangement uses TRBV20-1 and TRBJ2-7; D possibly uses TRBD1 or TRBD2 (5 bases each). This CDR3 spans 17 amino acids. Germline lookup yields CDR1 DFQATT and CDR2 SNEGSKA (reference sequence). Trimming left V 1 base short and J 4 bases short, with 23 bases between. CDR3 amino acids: CSARVPRGRGRSYEQYF. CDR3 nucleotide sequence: TGCAGTGCTAGAGTCCCTCGGGGTAGGGGAAGGTCGTACGAGCAGTACTTC.

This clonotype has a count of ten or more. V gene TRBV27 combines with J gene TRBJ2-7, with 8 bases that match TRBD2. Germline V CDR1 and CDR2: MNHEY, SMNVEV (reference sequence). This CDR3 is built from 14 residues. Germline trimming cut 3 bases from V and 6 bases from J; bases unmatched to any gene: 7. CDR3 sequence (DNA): TGTGCCAGCAGTTTTGGCTTGACTAGCGCCGAGCAGTACTTC. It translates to CASSFGLTSAEQYF.

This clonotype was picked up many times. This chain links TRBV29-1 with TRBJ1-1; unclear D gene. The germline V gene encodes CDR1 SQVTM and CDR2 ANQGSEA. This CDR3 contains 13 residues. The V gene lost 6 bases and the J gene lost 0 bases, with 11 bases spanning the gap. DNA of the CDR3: TGCAGCGTCGTGGGCCAAATGAACACTGAAGCTTTCTTT. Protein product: CSVVGQMNTEAFF.

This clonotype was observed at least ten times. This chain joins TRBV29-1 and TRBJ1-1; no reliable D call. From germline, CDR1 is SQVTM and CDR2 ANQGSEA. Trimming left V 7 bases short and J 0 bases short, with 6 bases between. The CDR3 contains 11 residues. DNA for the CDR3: TGCAGCGGATCAATGAACACTGAAGCTTTCTTT. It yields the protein CSGSMNTEAFF.

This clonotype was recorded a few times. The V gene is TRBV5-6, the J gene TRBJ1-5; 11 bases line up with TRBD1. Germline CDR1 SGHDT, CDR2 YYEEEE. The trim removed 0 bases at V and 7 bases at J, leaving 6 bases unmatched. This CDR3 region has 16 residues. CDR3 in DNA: TGTGCCAGCAGCTTGGCCGCGGGACAGGGGGTGCAGCCCCAGCATTTT. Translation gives CASSLAAGQGVQPQHF.

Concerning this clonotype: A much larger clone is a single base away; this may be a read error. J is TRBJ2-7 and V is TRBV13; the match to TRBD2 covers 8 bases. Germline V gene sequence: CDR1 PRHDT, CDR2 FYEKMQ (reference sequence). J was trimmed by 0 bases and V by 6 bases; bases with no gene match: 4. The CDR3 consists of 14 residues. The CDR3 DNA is TGTGCCAGCAGGTCCAGCGGGAGCTCCTACGAGCAGTACTTC. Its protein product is CASRSSGSSYEQYF.

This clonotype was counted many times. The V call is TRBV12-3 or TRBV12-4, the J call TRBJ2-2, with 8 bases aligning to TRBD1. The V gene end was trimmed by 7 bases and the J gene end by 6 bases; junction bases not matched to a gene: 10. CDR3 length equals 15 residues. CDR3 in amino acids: CASTPPGGVSGELFF. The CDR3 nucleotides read TGTGCCAGCACCCCTCCAGGGGGCGTCTCCGGGGAGCTGTTTTTT.

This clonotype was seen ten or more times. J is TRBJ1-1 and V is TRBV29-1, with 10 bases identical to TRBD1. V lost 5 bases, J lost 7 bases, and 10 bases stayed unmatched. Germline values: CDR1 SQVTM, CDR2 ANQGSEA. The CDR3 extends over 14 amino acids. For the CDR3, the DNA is TGCAGCGTTTGTGACAGGGGGCTTGAGAGTGAAGCTTTCTTT. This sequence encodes CSVCDRGLESEAFF. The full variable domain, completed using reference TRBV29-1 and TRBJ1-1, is SAVISQKPSRDICQRGTSLTIQCQVDSQVTMMFWYRQQPGQSLTLIATANQGSEATYESGFVIDKFPISRPNLTFSTLTVSNMSPEDSSIYLCSVCDRGLESEAFFGQGTRLTVV.